These 32 T cell receptor beta chains were all obtained from the same sample, sequenced in a study of prognosis after radiotherapy for stage I lung cancer. Amplification of the TCR beta CDR3 (from genomic DNA) was done by two-round multiplex PCR. The first round of PCR was done with primers that matched each TRBV and TRBJ gene. One entry per CDR3 protein, called by TCRdb with MiXCR from the multiplex PCR reads. The sample contains tens of thousands of distinct CDR3 sequences, about 24% of which appear only once. Source: PBMCs, taken before or after stereotactic body radiation therapy (not recorded which). The receptors were sampled from a donor over 45 with non-small cell lung cancer.

In this sample, this clonotype turned up once. A much larger clonotype is one base distant, so this may be a read error. This chain joins TRBV20-1 and TRBJ2-2; no clear D gene. The CDR3 runs 12 residues. Germline assignment: CDR1 DFQATT and CDR2 SNEGSKA (reference sequence). V was trimmed by 8 bases and J by 4 bases, leaving 11 bases between them. CDR3 residues: CSFHLSTGELFF. CDR3 nucleotides: TGCAGTTTCCATCTAAGCACCGGGGAGCTGTTTTTT.

The chain uses TRBV6-2 or TRBV6-3 and TRBJ2-3, with D uncertain. This CDR3 region has 14 residues. The V gene lost 9 bases and the J gene lost 4 bases, with 17 bases spanning the gap. Looked up from germline, CDR1 is MNHEY and CDR2 is SVGEGT. This CDR3 is CASEVTMGSDTQYF. The CDR3 DNA is TGTGCCAGTGAGGTGACGATGGGCTCAGATACGCAGTATTTT.

Only a few counts were recorded for this clonotype. The junction and the germline gene differ at one end; a read error may be behind it. The chain joins TRBV4-1 to TRBJ2-3; no clear D gene. Germline V lookup: CDR1 MGHRA, CDR2 YSYEKL. This CDR3 contains 15 residues. This chain's CDR3 is CASSQDRVGSDTQCF. CDR3 nucleotide sequence: TGCGCCAGCAGCCAAGATCGCGTGGGGTCCGATACGCAGTGTTTT.

In its sample, this clonotype was seen many times. The V call is TRBV6-1, the J call TRBJ1-5, with TRBD1 matching over 10 bases. Per the germline V gene, CDR1 is MNHNS and CDR2 is SASEGT. The CDR3 spans 13 residues. Trimming cost V 6 bases and J 6 bases; bases outside gene matches: 2. The CDR3 protein is CASRTGGSQPQHF. CDR3 coding DNA: TGTGCCAGCAGGACAGGGGGCTCTCAGCCCCAGCATTTT.

This clonotype was detected ten times or more. The CDR3 sequence: CASRRGQGVNSPLHF. Here the CDR3 DNA reads TGTGCCAGCAGGCGGGGACAGGGGGTTAATTCACCCCTCCACTTT. The chain uses TRBV27 and TRBJ1-6; 11 nucleotides align to TRBD1. The J segment lost 6 bases and the V segment lost 6 bases, leaving 4 bases of the junction unmatched. Germline V gene lookup returns CDR1 MNHEY and CDR2 SMNVEV (reference sequence). The CDR3 runs 15 residues.

This clonotype was detected many times. The chain recombines TRBV6-1 with TRBJ2-7; D is undetermined. V was shortened by 5 bases and J by 3 bases, with 8 bases between the two germline ends. The CDR3 has 12 residues. The germline CDR1 and CDR2 sequences are MNHNS and SASEGT. The CDR3 DNA is TGTGCCAGCAGTAACAACAACTACGAGCAGTACTTC. It codes for CASSNNNYEQYF.

This clonotype has ten or more counts. The V and J genes are TRBV20-1 and TRBJ2-1, with TRBD2 identical over 9 bases. The CDR3 spans 14 residues. Germline CDR1 and CDR2: DFQATT and SNEGSKA (reference sequence). The CDR3 DNA reads TGCAGGCCAACCGGGACTAGCACTGTCGGTGAGCAGTTCTTC. Protein: CRPTGTSTVGEQFF.

This clonotype was detected a few times. This may stem from a read error, because a much larger clone lies one nucleotide away. The chain links TRBV3-1 to TRBJ2-7; 9 bases are shared with TRBD2. Germline V gives CDR1 LGHDT, CDR2 YNNKEL (reference sequence). J was trimmed by 5 bases and V by 1 base; bases with no gene match: 9. The CDR3 contains 16 residues. CDR3 coding DNA: TGTGCCAGCAGCCAAGGGGGGCGGGAGGGCCCCAACGAGCAGTACTTC. As protein: CASSQGGREGPNEQYF.

This clonotype was observed a handful of times. A much bigger clone sits one base away, suggesting this may be a read error. Since the CDR3 does not end with the conserved phenylalanine or tryptophan, this likely comes from a read error. The rearrangement uses TRBV27 and TRBJ2-7; 9 nucleotides agree with TRBD1. The V gene's germline CDR1 is MNHEY and CDR2 SMNVEV (reference sequence). The CDR3 spans 15 residues. J lost 0 bases, V lost 8 bases, and 8 bases had no gene match. The CDR3 DNA reads TGTGCCAGCTCTCCCGGGACAGGGTACTCCTACGAGCAGTACCTC. It codes for CASSPGTGYSYEQYL.

This clonotype was detected many times. The rearrangement joins TRBV2 to TRBJ1-5; D is perhaps TRBD1 (5 bases). V lost 8 bases to trimming and J lost 5 bases, with 19 bases between them. CDR3 length equals 15 residues. Germline loops: CDR1 SNHLY, CDR2 FYNNEI. CDR3 sequence (DNA): TGTGCCAGCCGCAGGGCGAGAACCAACCATCAGCCCCAGCATTTT. It codes for CASRRARTNHQPQHF. Combining the CDR3 with reference TRBV2 and TRBJ1-5 gives the whole variable domain EPEVTQTPSHQVTQMGQEVILRCVPISNHLYFYWYRQILGQKVEFLVSFYNNEISEKSEIFDDQFSVERPDGSNFTLKIRSTKLEDSAMYFCASRRARTNHQPQHFGDGTRLSIL.

This clonotype was picked up many times. The V gene is TRBV30, the J gene TRBJ1-6; D unclear. Germline CDR1 reads GTSNPN; CDR2 reads SVGIG (reference sequence). With 4 bases removed from V and 7 bases from J, the gap between germline ends came to 11 bases. The CDR3 extends over 13 amino acids. The CDR3 sequence: CAWTQHGNSPLHF. CDR3 sequence (DNA): TGTGCCTGGACACAGCACGGCAATTCACCCCTCCACTTT.

This clonotype was detected many times. The chain is built from TRBV28 and TRBJ1-5; unclear D gene. The V gene's germline CDR1 is MDHEN and CDR2 SYDVKM. The CDR3 sequence is 12 residues long. CDR3 bases: TGTGCGGGAGCGGGGATTGACCAGCCCCAGCATTTT. Protein sequence: CAGAGIDQPQHF.

This clonotype has a count of ten or more. The J gene is TRBJ2-7, the V gene TRBV6-1; a weak D match, TRBD1 (5 bases). Germline CDR1 is MNHNS and CDR2 is SASEGT. V lost 5 bases to trimming and J lost 1 base, with 15 bases between them. The CDR3 loop spans 15 amino acids. In DNA, the CDR3 is TGTGCCAGCAGTATTCAGGGTGCGATATCCTACGAGCAGTACTTC. It yields the protein CASSIQGAISYEQYF.

This clonotype has ten or more counts. This chain links TRBV20-1 with TRBJ2-1; the D is unclear. The CDR3 is 14 amino acids. Germline CDR1 is DFQATT and CDR2 is SNEGSKA (reference sequence). Trimming removed 1 base from V and 0 bases from J, with 7 bases in between. The CDR3 loop is CSARGGDSYNEQFF. The CDR3, as DNA: TGCAGTGCTAGAGGTGGGGACTCCTACAATGAGCAGTTCTTC.

In its sample, this clonotype was seen many times. The chain joins TRBV2 to TRBJ1-4; D unresolved. V was shortened by 7 bases and J by 7 bases, with 7 bases between the two germline ends. This CDR3 contains 11 residues. CDR1 is SNHLY, CDR2 FYNNEI, per germline. CDR3 in DNA: TGTGCCAGCATCAGGACTGAAAAACTGTTTTTT. Protein sequence: CASIRTEKLFF.

This clonotype was seen repeatedly, ten times or more. For the CDR3, the DNA is TGTGCCAGCAGCCCAACTACCCTAAGCACTGAAGCTTTCTTT. This sequence encodes CASSPTTLSTEAFF. J is TRBJ1-1 and V is TRBV6-1; D gene ambiguous. This CDR3 is built from 14 residues. V gave up 6 bases and J gave up 4 bases, with 15 bases separating them. In germline, CDR1 is MNHNS, CDR2 SASEGT.

Concerning this clonotype itself: One end of the junction fails to match germline, which may point to a read error. V gene TRBV20-1 combines with J gene TRBJ2-2; D possibly corresponds to TRBD2 (6 bases). Germline CDR1 reads DFQATT; CDR2 reads SNEGSKA (reference sequence). The CDR3 has 15 residues. CDR3 in amino acids: CSACGTPANTRELFF. In nucleotides, the CDR3 is TGCAGTGCGTGCGGGACTCCTGCGAACACCCGGGAGCTGTTTTTT.

This clonotype was counted between two and nine times. A much larger clone differs from this one at a single base, so this may be a read error. V gene TRBV11-2 combines with J gene TRBJ2-1, with TRBD2 as a possible D gene (5 bases). V lost 11 bases to trimming and J lost 6 bases, with 17 bases between them. The CDR3 is 13 amino acids. Germline V gene sequence: CDR1 SGHAT, CDR2 FQNNGV. The CDR3 spells CAGTLDRGNEQFF. CDR3 DNA sequence: TGTGCCGGCACCCTAGACCGGGGCAATGAGCAGTTCTTC.

The chain employs TRBV6-1 and TRBJ2-7; D not certain. With 6 bases removed from V and 3 bases from J, the gap between germline ends came to 15 bases. Germline CDR1 reads MNHNS; CDR2 reads SASEGT. CDR3 size: 14 residues. The CDR3, as DNA: TGTGCCAGCAGCCCCAGTGTTGTGGGCTACGAGCAGTACTTC. Protein: CASSPSVVGYEQYF.

The table lists this clonotype with many counts. The chain uses TRBV20-1 and TRBJ2-3; D is unclear. The CDR3 runs 12 residues. Between the trimmed V and J ends, which lost 0 bases and 4 bases, there was a span of 5 bases. CDR1 and CDR2 from the germline V gene are DFQATT and SNEGSKA (reference sequence). DNA of the CDR3: TGCAGTGCTAGAGAGTATTCAGATACGCAGTATTTT. This gives the protein CSAREYSDTQYF.

This clonotype was recorded many times. The V and J genes are TRBV28 and TRBJ1-5, with D unclear. The V and J ends lost 6 bases and 6 bases respectively, with 9 bases between them. In germline, CDR1 is MDHEN, CDR2 SYDVKM. The CDR3 is 12 residues long. The CDR3 sequence is CASRRRSQPQHF. The CDR3 coding sequence is TGTGCCAGCAGAAGGAGGAGTCAGCCCCAGCATTTT.

V is TRBV10-2 and J is TRBJ1-1, with a tentative D call TRBD1 (5 bases). V was trimmed by 3 bases and J by 3 bases, leaving 8 bases between them. The germline V gene has CDR1 WSHSY and CDR2 SAAADI. The CDR3 has 13 residues. CDR3 coding DNA: TGCGCCAGCAGTGATTGGGGGTACACTGAAGCTTTCTTT. This encodes CASSDWGYTEAFF.

Note on this clonotype: It differs at one base from a far larger clone, so likely a read error. The chain joins TRBV7-2 to TRBJ1-5, with 9 bases that match TRBD1. Germline CDR1 reads SGHTA; CDR2 reads FQGNSA. The CDR3 is made up of 15 amino acids. The CDR3 sequence: CANSRVTGGQQPQHF. In nucleotides, the CDR3 is TGTGCCAACAGCCGCGTAACAGGGGGCCAACAGCCCCAGCATTTT. The full variable domain, rest sourced from reference TRBV7-2 and TRBJ1-5, is GAGVSQSPSNKVTEKGKDVELRCDPISGHTALYWYRQSLGQGLEFLIYFQGNSAPDKSGLPSDRFSAERTGGSVSTLTIQRTQQEDSAVYLCANSRVTGGQQPQHFGDGTRLSIL.

There are many counts of this clonotype. V usage is TRBV19 and J usage is TRBJ1-2; TRBD1 is a possible D gene (6 bases). The CDR3 extends over 19 amino acids. Germline V gene data show CDR1 as LNHDA and CDR2 as SQIVND (reference sequence). Between the trimmed V and J ends, which lost 0 bases and 9 bases, there was a span of 29 bases. This CDR3 is CASSIEGGSQDSFPLSYTF. The CDR3, as DNA: TGTGCCAGTAGTATAGAAGGAGGGAGTCAGGACAGCTTTCCCCTCAGCTACACCTTC.

This clonotype was seen many times. This chain connects TRBV25-1 to TRBJ1-3; TRBD1 might be the D (5 bases). CDR3 length equals 15 residues. V was pared by 3 bases and J by 0 bases, with 9 bases between. The germline V gene has CDR1 MGHDK and CDR2 SYGVNS. CDR3 in DNA: TGTGCCAGCAGTGATTGGGGGGGCTCTGGAAACACCATATATTTT. This sequence encodes CASSDWGGSGNTIYF.

The table lists this clonotype with a count of one. With a much larger clone just one base away, this may be a read error. The chain joins TRBV29-1 to TRBJ2-1, with 9 bases that match TRBD2. The germline V gene has CDR1 SQVTM and CDR2 ANQGSEA. The CDR3 is 15 residues long. Losses at the gene ends were 8 bases for V and 8 bases for J; bases not matched to a gene: 16. CDR3 in amino acids: CSSQRASGTGHEQFF. The CDR3 bases are TGCAGCTCCCAAAGGGCTAGCGGGACGGGCCATGAGCAGTTCTTC.

Regarding this clonotype: A read error may be the cause here, since a much bigger clone is one base away. This rearrangement joins TRBV3-1 to TRBJ1-1; possible D gene TRBD1, 6 bases. Germline V gives CDR1 LGHDT, CDR2 YNNKEL (reference sequence). V was cut by 5 bases and J by 4 bases, with 11 bases left in between. This CDR3 spans 13 amino acids. CDR3 loop: CASSSKGGTEAFF. CDR3 nucleotide sequence: TGTGCCAGCAGCTCAAAGGGGGGCACTGAAGCTTTCTTT. Based on the CDR3 plus reference TRBV3-1 and TRBJ1-1, the full variable domain is DTAVSQTPKYLVTQMGNDKSIKCEQNLGHDTMYWYKQDSKKFLKIMFSYNNKELIINETVPNRFSPKSPDKAHLNLHINSLELGDSAVYFCASSSKGGTEAFFGQGTRLTVV.

This clonotype showed up many times. The rearrangement links TRBV14 to TRBJ2-3, with 9 nucleotides matching TRBD1. The CDR3 has 16 amino acids. Per the germline V gene, CDR1 is SGHDN and CDR2 is FVKESK. With V trimmed by 5 bases and J by 4 bases, 10 bases remained unmatched. CDR3 in DNA: TGTGCCAGCAGCGAATTACAGGGGGCAGGCGCAGATACGCAGTATTTT. Its translation: CASSELQGAGADTQYF.

This clonotype was recorded at least ten times. V gene TRBV3-1 combines with J gene TRBJ2-7; the match to TRBD2 covers 12 bases. The CDR3 sequence is 18 residues long. Germline V lookup: CDR1 LGHDT, CDR2 YNNKEL (reference sequence). V lost 3 bases to trimming and J lost 2 bases; unmatched junction nucleotides: 11. For the CDR3, the DNA is TGTGCCAGCAGCCAGGTACTAGCGGGAGGCCCTCCGACCTACGAGCAGTACTTC. Residues: CASSQVLAGGPPTYEQYF.

This clonotype was picked up many times. V gene TRBV6-1 combines with J gene TRBJ2-7, with 7 positions matching TRBD1. The CDR3 loop spans 14 amino acids. Trimming removed 7 bases from V and 2 bases from J; junction bases left unmatched: 8. Germline V CDR1 and CDR2: MNHNS, SASEGT. The CDR3 DNA reads as TGTGCCAGCAAACCACAGGGGTCAACCTACGAGCAGTACTTC. This encodes CASKPQGSTYEQYF.

With regard to this clonotype: A read error may be the cause here, since a much bigger clone is one base away. This chain uses TRBV20-1 with TRBJ2-5; D is uncertain. The V and J ends lost 3 bases and 5 bases respectively, with 10 bases between them. Germline V gene lookup returns CDR1 DFQATT and CDR2 SNEGSKA (reference sequence). The CDR3 has 12 amino acids. CDR3 nucleotides: TGCAGTGCTAGTACCCCGTTGGAGACCCAGTACTTC. This translates into CSASTPLETQYF.

This clonotype was counted many times. The chain carries TRBV10-3 and TRBJ1-2, with a possible D match to TRBD1 (5 bases). CDR3 length: 16 residues. Germline V CDR1 and CDR2: ENHRY, SYGVKD. Trimming left V 4 bases short and J 1 base short, with 16 bases between. The CDR3 sequence: CAISGGTPAYNYGYTF. CDR3 DNA sequence: TGTGCCATCAGTGGGGGGACTCCCGCCTATAACTATGGCTACACCTTC.